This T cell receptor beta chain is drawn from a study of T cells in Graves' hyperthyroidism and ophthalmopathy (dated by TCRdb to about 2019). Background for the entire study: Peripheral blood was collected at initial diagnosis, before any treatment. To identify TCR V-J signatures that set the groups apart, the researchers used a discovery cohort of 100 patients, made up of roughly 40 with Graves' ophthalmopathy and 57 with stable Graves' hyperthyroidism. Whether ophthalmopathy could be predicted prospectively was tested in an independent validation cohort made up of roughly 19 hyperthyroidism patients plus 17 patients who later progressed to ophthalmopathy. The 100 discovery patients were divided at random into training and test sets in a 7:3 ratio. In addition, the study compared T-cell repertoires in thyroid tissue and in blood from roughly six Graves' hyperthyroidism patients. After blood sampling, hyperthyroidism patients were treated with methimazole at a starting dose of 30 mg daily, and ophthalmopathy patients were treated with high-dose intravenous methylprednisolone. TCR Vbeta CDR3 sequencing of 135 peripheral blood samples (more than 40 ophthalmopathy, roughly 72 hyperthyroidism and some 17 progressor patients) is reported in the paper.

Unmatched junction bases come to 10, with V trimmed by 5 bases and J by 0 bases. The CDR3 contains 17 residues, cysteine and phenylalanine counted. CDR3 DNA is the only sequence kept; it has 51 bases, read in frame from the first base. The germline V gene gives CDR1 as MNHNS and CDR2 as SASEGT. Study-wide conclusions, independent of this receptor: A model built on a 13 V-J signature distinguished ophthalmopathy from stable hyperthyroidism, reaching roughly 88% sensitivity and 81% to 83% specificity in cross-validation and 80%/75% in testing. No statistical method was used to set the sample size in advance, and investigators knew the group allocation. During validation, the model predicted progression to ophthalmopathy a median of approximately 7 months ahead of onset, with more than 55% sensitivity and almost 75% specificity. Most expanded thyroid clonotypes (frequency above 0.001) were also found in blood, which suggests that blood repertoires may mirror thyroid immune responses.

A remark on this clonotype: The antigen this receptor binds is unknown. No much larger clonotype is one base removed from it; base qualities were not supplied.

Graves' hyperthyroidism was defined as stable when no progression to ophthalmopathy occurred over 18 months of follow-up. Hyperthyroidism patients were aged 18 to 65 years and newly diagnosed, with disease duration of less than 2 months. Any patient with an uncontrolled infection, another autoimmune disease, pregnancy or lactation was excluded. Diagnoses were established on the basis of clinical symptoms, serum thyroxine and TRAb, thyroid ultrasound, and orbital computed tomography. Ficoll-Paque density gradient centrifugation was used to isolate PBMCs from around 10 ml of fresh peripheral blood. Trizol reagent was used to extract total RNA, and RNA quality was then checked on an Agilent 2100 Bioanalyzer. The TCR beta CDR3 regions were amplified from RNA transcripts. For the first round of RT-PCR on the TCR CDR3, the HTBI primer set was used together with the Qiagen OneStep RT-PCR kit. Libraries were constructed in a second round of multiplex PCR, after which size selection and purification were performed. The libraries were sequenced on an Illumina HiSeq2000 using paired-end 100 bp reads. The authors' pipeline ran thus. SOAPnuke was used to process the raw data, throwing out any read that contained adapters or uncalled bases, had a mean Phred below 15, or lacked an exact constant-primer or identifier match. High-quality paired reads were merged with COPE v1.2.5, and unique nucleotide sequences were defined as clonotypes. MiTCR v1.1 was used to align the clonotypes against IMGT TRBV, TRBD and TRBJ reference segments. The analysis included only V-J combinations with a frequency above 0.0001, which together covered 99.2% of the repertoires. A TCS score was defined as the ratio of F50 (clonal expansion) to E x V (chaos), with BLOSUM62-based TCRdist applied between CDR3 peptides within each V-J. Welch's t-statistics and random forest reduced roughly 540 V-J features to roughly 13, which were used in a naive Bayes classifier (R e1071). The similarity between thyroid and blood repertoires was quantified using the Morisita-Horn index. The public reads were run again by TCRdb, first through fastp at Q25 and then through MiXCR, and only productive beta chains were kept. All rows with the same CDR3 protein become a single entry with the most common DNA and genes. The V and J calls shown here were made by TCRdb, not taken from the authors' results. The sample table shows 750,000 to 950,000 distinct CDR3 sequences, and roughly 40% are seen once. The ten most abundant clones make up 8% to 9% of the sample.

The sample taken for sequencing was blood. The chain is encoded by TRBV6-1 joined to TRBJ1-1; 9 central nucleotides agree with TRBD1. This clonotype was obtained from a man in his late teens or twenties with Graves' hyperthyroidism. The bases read TGTGCCAGCAGTCCGGGACAGGGCCTAGCTTTGAACACTGAAGCTTTCTTT. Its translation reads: CASSPGQGLALNTEAFF.